These 13 T cell receptor beta chains were all obtained from the same sample, sequenced in a study of blood T cell repertoires in COVID-19. This table comes from immunoSEQ multiplex PCR, and its TCRdb copy is limited to in-frame clones, with some not included. This sample yields just over 650,000 clones, of which 75% to 90% are seen a single time; around 0.3% belongs to the top ten. Sequencing input: peripheral blood. These receptors all come from a woman younger than 30 with acute or convalescent COVID-19.

CDR3 coding DNA: TGTGCTAGTGGTTTCCCCGTAGGGCTAGCAGAAAATGAGCAGTTCTTC. Its translation: CASGFPVGLAENEQFF. The genes are TRBV12-5 and TRBJ2-1; D is perhaps TRBD2 (5 bases). V lost 3 bases and J lost 7, with 19 bases in between. Per the germline V gene, CDR1 is LGHNT and CDR2 is FRNRAP. This CDR3 region has 16 residues.

The chain is built from TRBV19 and TRBJ2-1; the match to TRBD1 covers 11 bases. The CDR3 loop spans 17 amino acids. With V trimmed by 0 bases and J by 2 bases, 3 bases remained unmatched. The germline gives CDR1 LNHDA, CDR2 SQIVND (reference sequence). The CDR3 region has the DNA TGTGCCAGTAGTATAGACGGGACAGGGGGGGCCTACAATGAGCAGTTCTTC. Translating it yields CASSIDGTGGAYNEQFF.

This clone was detected ten times or more. The chain couples TRBV11-3 to TRBJ1-1; D not certain. V was pared by 1 base and J by 2 bases, with 8 bases between. The CDR3 has 14 residues. Germline V gene lookup returns CDR1 SGHNT and CDR2 YENEEA. The CDR3 nucleotides are TGTGCCAGCAGCTTAGGGCCGAAAAACACTGAAGCTTTCTTT. Translation: CASSLGPKNTEAFF.

This chain joins TRBV15 and TRBJ2-7; D may be TRBD1 (5 bases). Germline V gene lookup returns CDR1 LNHNV and CDR2 YYDKDF (reference sequence). V lost 1 base, J lost 2 bases, and 15 bases lay in between. The CDR3 consists of 16 residues. The CDR3 nucleotides are TGTGCCACCAGCAGAGTTCGTTCAGGGATGACCTACGAGCAGTACTTC. This gives the protein CATSRVRSGMTYEQYF.

CDR3 bases: TGCGCCAGCAGCCAAGATTTTGACAGGGACTATGGCTACACCTTC. It specifies CASSQDFDRDYGYTF. This chain links TRBV4-3 with TRBJ1-2, with 7 bases matching TRBD1. This CDR3 spans 15 amino acids. V shed 0 bases and J 3 bases; nucleotides not matched to a gene: 4. Germline values: CDR1 LGHNA, CDR2 YSLEER.

The genes are TRBV4-1 and TRBJ1-5, with D unclear. V lost 1 base to trimming and J lost 3 bases, with 7 bases between them. Looked up from germline, CDR1 is MGHRA and CDR2 is YSYEKL. The CDR3 contains 14 residues. The CDR3 loop is CASSQVGDNQPQHF. CDR3 sequence (DNA): TGCGCCAGCAGCCAAGTGGGAGACAATCAGCCCCAGCATTTT.

This clone was seen only once. The CDR3 DNA is TGTGCCACCAGTGCTGGACAGGGGGTAATTGCCGGGGAGCTGTTTTTT. Protein sequence: CATSAGQGVIAGELFF. The J gene is TRBJ2-2, the V gene TRBV24-1, with 10 nucleotides matching TRBD1. The germline gives CDR1 KGHDR, CDR2 SFDVKD. The CDR3 has 16 amino acids. V lost 5 bases and J lost 6; bases outside the gene matches: 8.

The chain joins TRBV7-2 to TRBJ2-2; D gene unclear. With 0 bases removed from V and 4 bases from J, the gap between germline ends came to 9 bases. The CDR3 has 15 amino acids. Germline V gene lookup returns CDR1 SGHTA and CDR2 FQGNSA. The CDR3: CASSLARPSTGELFF. In DNA form, the CDR3 reads TGTGCCAGCAGCTTAGCGCGGCCGAGCACCGGGGAGCTGTTTTTT.

This clone was detected only a few times. This sequence joins TRBV6-4 and TRBJ2-2; TRBD2 might be the D (7 bases). Trimming removed 3 bases at V and 3 bases at J, with 11 bases between. The CDR3 sequence is 15 residues long. The germline V gene encodes CDR1 MRHNA and CDR2 SNTAGT. Written as DNA, the CDR3 is TGTGCCAGCAGTGATACGGGGGGCGACACCGGGGAGCTGTTTTTT. Its translation: CASSDTGGDTGELFF.

The chain links TRBV19 to TRBJ1-2; 12 bases fit TRBD1. The CDR3 contains 12 residues. Germline V lookup: CDR1 LNHDA, CDR2 SQIVND (reference sequence). CDR3 amino acids: CVGTGGPYGYTF. Written as DNA, the CDR3 is TGTGTCGGGACAGGGGGCCCCTATGGCTACACCTTC. The variable domain in full, completed from reference TRBV19 and TRBJ1-2, reads DGGITQSPKYLFRKEGQNVTLSCEQNLNHDAMYWYRQDPGQGLRLIYYSQIVNDFQKGDIAEGYSVSREKKESFPLTVTSAQKNPTAFYLCVGTGGPYGYTFGSGTRLTVV.

The CDR3 region is CSVRGGPKGTNYGYTF. In DNA form, the CDR3 reads TGCAGCGTTCGCGGGGGCCCCAAAGGGACCAACTATGGCTACACCTTC. This sequence joins TRBV29-1 and TRBJ1-2, with D possibly being TRBD1 (6 bases). V was shortened by 5 bases and J by 2 bases, with 21 bases between the two germline ends. Germline CDR1 and CDR2: SQVTM and ANQGSEA. The CDR3 runs 16 residues. The whole variable domain, remainder taken from reference TRBV29-1 and TRBJ1-2, is SAVISQKPSRDICQRGTSLTIQCQVDSQVTMMFWYRQQPGQSLTLIATANQGSEATYESGFVIDKFPISRPNLTFSTLTVSNMSPEDSSIYLCSVRGGPKGTNYGYTFGSGTRLTVV.

The chain links TRBV6-5 to TRBJ1-2, with TRBD1 matching 9 bases. V was clipped by 5 bases and J by 9 bases; unmatched bases: 4. The CDR3 runs 12 residues. The V gene's germline CDR1 is MNHEY and CDR2 SVGAGI. For the CDR3, the DNA is TGTGCCAGCAGTCGGGACAGGGAGAGCTACACCTTC. Translation: CASSRDRESYTF.

This clone was seen a single time. The chain uses TRBV4-1 and TRBJ1-3, with D maybe TRBD1 (5 bases). Germline V gene sequence: CDR1 MGHRA, CDR2 YSYEKL. The CDR3 extends over 15 amino acids. The ends were cut back, 2 bases at V and 2 bases at J, with 10 bases in the middle. The CDR3 coding sequence is TGCGCCAGCAGCCAACGGTCAGGGACTGGAAACACCATATATTTT. This gives the protein CASSQRSGTGNTIYF.